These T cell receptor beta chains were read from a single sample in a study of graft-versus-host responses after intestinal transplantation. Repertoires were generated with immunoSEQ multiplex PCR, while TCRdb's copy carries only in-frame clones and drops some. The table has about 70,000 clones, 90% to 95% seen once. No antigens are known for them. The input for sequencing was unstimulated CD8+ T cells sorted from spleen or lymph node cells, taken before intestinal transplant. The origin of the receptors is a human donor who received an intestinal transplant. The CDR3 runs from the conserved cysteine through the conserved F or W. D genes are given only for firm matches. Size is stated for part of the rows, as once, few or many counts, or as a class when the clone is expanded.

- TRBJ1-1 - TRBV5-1 TGCGCCAGCAGCTTGCACGGGGGAAACACTGAAGCTTTCTTT CASSLHGGNTEAFF
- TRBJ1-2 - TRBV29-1 TGCAGCGTTGTCGAACAAACAGACTATGGCTACACCTTC CSVVEQTDYGYTF
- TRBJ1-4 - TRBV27 TGTGCCAGCAGTTTAGGGGTGGCAGGGGATGAAAAACTGTTTTTT CASSLGVAGDEKLFF
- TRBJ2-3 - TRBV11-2 TGTGCCAGCAGCTTAGATGGCGCCGGGAGCCTCACAGATACGCAGTATTTT CASSLDGAGSLTDTQYF
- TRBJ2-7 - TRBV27 TGTGCCAGCAGTCCCCAGGGTATCTCGTACGAGCAGTACTTC CASSPQGISYEQYF
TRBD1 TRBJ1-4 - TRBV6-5 TGTGCCAGCAGTTACTCGAAGACAGGGCTGGACGAAAAACTGTTTTTT CASSYSKTGLDEKLFF
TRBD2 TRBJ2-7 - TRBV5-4 TGTGCCAGCAGCCCCACTAGCGGGACTTCCTACGAGCAGTACTTC CASSPTSGTSYEQYF
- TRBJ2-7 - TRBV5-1 TGCGCCAGCAGCTCTGAGGAGTCGGTCTACGAGCAGTACTTC CASSSEESVYEQYF
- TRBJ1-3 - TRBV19 TGTGCCAGTATCGTGGAGAAGGGGAGACTGGAGATCTCTGGAAACACCATATATTTT CASIVEKGRLEISGNTIYF
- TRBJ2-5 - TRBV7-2 TGTGCCAGCAGCGAAAGAAGAGAATACAGGGAGACCCAGTACTTC CASSERREYRETQYF
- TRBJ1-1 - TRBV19 TGTGCCAGTATTGGTATTAACACTGAAGCTTTCTTT CASIGINTEAFF
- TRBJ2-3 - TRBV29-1 TGCAGCGCCGGGGACTTCACAGATACGCAGTATTTT CSAGDFTDTQYF
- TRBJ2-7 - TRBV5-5 TGTGCCAGCAGCCCGGGACGACCGTACGAGCAGTACTTC CASSPGRPYEQYF
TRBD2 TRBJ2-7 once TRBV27 TGTGCCAGCAGTTCAGGTAGCGGGAGGGGCCCCGCCTACGAGCAGTACTTC CASSSGSGRGPAYEQYF
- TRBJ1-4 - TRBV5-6 TGTGCCAGCAGCTTGGGTGATACTAATGAAAAACTGTTTTTT CASSLGDTNEKLFF
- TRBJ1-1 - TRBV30 TGTGCCTGGAGTGTAGGCAGTGAAGCTTTCTTT CAWSVGSEAFF
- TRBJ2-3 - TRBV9 TGTGCCAGCAGCGGGAATACGGATACGCAGTATTTT CASSGNTDTQYF
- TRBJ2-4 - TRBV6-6 TGTGCCAGCAGTTACTCGTGGGAAACGGGCAAAAACATTCAGTACTTC CASSYSWETGKNIQYF
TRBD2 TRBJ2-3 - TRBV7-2 TGTGCCAGCAGCTCAACTAGCGGCCTCACAGATACGCAGTATTTT CASSSTSGLTDTQYF
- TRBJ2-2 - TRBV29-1 TGCAGCGGGGGGCAGGCTAACACCGGGGAGCTGTTTTTT CSGGQANTGELFF
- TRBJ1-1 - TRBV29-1 TGCAGCGTTGAAGTGAACACTGAAGCTTTCTTT CSVEVNTEAFF
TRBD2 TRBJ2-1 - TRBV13 TGTGCCAGCAGCTTAGCATCGGGGACTAGAGCGGATATCAATGAGCAGTTCTTC CASSLASGTRADINEQFF
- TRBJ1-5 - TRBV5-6 TGTGCCAGCAGCTTTTGGGGGGACCGAATGCAGCCCCAGCATTTT CASSFWGDRMQPQHF